These 20 T cell receptor beta chains originate from one sample sequenced in a study of CD8+ T cells in alopecia areata. Treatment defined: oral pan-JAK inhibitor, 5-10 mg twice daily. As the sequencing template, cDNA was produced by extracting RNA and reverse transcribing it. Profiling relied on immunoSEQ multiplex PCR, and the TCRdb table lists in-frame clones only, not all of them. This sample has a few hundred thousand clones; roughly two fifths occur once, and the top ten carry around 0.48%. Source: CD4+ T cells sorted from blood, taken at approximately week 31, from a patient treated with tofacitinib. Source of these receptors: a human donor with alopecia areata.

The chain joins TRBV2 to TRBJ2-1; perhaps D is TRBD1 or TRBD2 (5 bases each). The CDR3 extends over 15 amino acids. In germline, CDR1 is SNHLY, CDR2 FYNNEI. V was cut by 4 bases and J by 9 bases, with 19 bases left in between. The CDR3 spells CASSVGASRRGEQFF. The CDR3 DNA is TGTGCCAGCAGTGTCGGGGCTAGCCGGAGAGGTGAGCAGTTCTTC.

V gene TRBV7-6 combines with J gene TRBJ2-4; no firm D call. Trimming took 3 bases from V and 0 from J, leaving 9 bases between them. The length of the CDR3 is 15 residues. The germline V gene has CDR1 SGHVS and CDR2 FNYEAQ. This chain's CDR3 is CASSFKRVAKNIQYF. The CDR3 DNA reads as TGTGCCAGCAGCTTTAAACGAGTAGCCAAAAACATTCAGTACTTC. Complete variable domain (other parts from reference TRBV7-6 and TRBJ2-4): GAGVSQSPRYKVTKRGQDVALRCDPISGHVSLYWYRQALGQGPEFLTYFNYEAQQDKSGLPNDRFSAERPEGSISTLTIQRTEQRDSAMYRCASSFKRVAKNIQYFGAGTRLSVL.

J is TRBJ2-2 and V is TRBV6-5; D gene uncertain. CDR3 length equals 13 residues. Germline lookup yields CDR1 MNHEY and CDR2 SVGAGI. V dropped 4 bases and J dropped 1 base, with 4 bases sitting between them. DNA for the CDR3: TGTGCCAGCAGTTTTAGGAACACCGGGGAGCTGTTTTTT. Translation: CASSFRNTGELFF.

The rearrangement joins TRBV11-2 to TRBJ1-2; possibly TRBD1 for D (5 bases). The germline V gene encodes CDR1 SGHAT and CDR2 FQNNGV. The CDR3 covers 13 residues. V was cut by 6 bases and J by 2 bases, with 10 bases left in between. CDR3 nucleotides: TGTGCCAGCAGACCCCCAGGGAACTATGGCTACACCTTC. Translating gives CASRPPGNYGYTF.

The chain couples TRBV4-1 to TRBJ2-2; D uncertain. This CDR3 comprises 15 residues. Trimming took 1 base from V and 6 from J, leaving 12 bases between them. Germline V gene data show CDR1 as MGHRA and CDR2 as YSYEKL. In nucleotides, the CDR3 is TGCGCCAGCAGCCAAGGCGTCCTCTCCGCCGGGGAGCTGTTTTTT. Its translation is CASSQGVLSAGELFF.

This clone was detected many times. V is TRBV19 and J is TRBJ2-5, with a possible D match to TRBD1 (6 bases). The CDR3 consists of 13 residues. Trimming shortened V by 4 bases and J by 1 base, and 7 bases separated the two germline ends. In germline, CDR1 is LNHDA, CDR2 SQIVND (reference sequence). The CDR3 DNA sequence: TGTGCCAGTAGTAGGACAGCCCAAGAGACCCAGTACTTC. It is translated as CASSRTAQETQYF.

The chain uses TRBV30 and TRBJ1-6, with no clear D. The germline gives CDR1 GTSNPN, CDR2 SVGIG (reference sequence). The CDR3 consists of 14 residues. Trimming removed 3 bases from V and 6 bases from J, with 12 bases in between. CDR3 in DNA: TGTGCCTGGAGCGCCAGCCTGACTAATTCACCCCTCCACTTT. Encoded protein: CAWSASLTNSPLHF.

This chain links TRBV6-5 with TRBJ2-4; 9 bases line up with TRBD1. The CDR3 consists of 15 residues. Germline CDR1 is MNHEY and CDR2 is SVGAGI. The V segment lost 2 bases and the J segment 3 bases; nucleotides outside the gene matches: 2. The CDR3, as DNA: TGTGCCAGCAGTTACGGACAGGGGAGCAAAAACATTCAGTACTTC. It is translated as CASSYGQGSKNIQYF.

V gene TRBV6-1 combines with J gene TRBJ1-1; D not certain. The germline gives CDR1 MNHNS, CDR2 SASEGT. With 7 bases removed from V and 5 bases from J, the gap between germline ends came to 11 bases. This CDR3 spans 12 amino acids. CDR3 nucleotide sequence: TGTGCCAGCACCCCACCCGGAACTGAAGCTTTCTTT. Translation gives CASTPPGTEAFF.

This rearrangement joins TRBV9 to TRBJ2-3, with 7 bases aligning to TRBD1. Germline trimming cut 3 bases from V and 6 bases from J; bases unmatched to any gene: 4. From germline, CDR1 is SGDLS and CDR2 YYNGEE. The CDR3 is made up of 13 amino acids. CDR3 sequence (DNA): TGTGCCAGCAGCGCGACACAGGGGGATACGCAGTATTTT. Translation gives CASSATQGDTQYF.

This clone came up a few times. The rearrangement links TRBV30 to TRBJ2-1, with 11 bases that match TRBD1. Germline CDR1 is GTSNPN and CDR2 is SVGIG (reference sequence). The CDR3 has 15 residues. The V segment lost 3 bases and the J segment 7 bases; nucleotides outside the gene matches: 8. The CDR3 DNA follows: TGTGCCTGGAGGCCCGGGACAGGGGGAAGGAATGAGCAGTTCTTC. It codes for CAWRPGTGGRNEQFF.

The rearrangement joins TRBV6-5 to TRBJ2-3, with D possibly TRBD1 on 5 matching bases. V was shortened by 4 bases and J by 4 bases, with 9 bases between the two germline ends. The CDR3 extends over 13 amino acids. Germline V lookup: CDR1 MNHEY, CDR2 SVGAGI. CDR3 sequence reads: CASSWQGSDTQYF. CDR3 DNA: TGTGCCAGCAGTTGGCAGGGTTCAGATACGCAGTATTTT.

V gene TRBV11-2 combines with J gene TRBJ2-1; TRBD2 agrees at 13 bases. V was clipped by 3 bases and J by 4 bases; unmatched bases: 0. CDR3 length: 15 residues. Germline V gene sequence: CDR1 SGHAT, CDR2 FQNNGV. The CDR3 nucleotides are TGTGCCAGCAGCTTGGGACTAGCGGGATACAATGAGCAGTTCTTC. Protein product: CASSLGLAGYNEQFF.

The chain has TRBV19 and TRBJ1-1; TRBD1 matches 7 bases. Germline V gives CDR1 LNHDA, CDR2 SQIVND (reference sequence). The CDR3 sequence is 14 residues long. J lost 4 bases, V lost 4 bases, and 6 bases had no gene match. The CDR3 protein is CASSRDRDLTEAFF. In DNA form, the CDR3 reads TGTGCCAGTAGTAGAGACAGGGACCTCACTGAAGCTTTCTTT.

The J gene is TRBJ1-6, the V gene TRBV30; D gene unclear. The CDR3 consists of 12 residues. The V end lost 3 bases, the J end lost 8 bases, and 8 bases lay between the germline ends. The germline CDR1 and CDR2 sequences are GTSNPN and SVGIG (reference sequence). In DNA, the CDR3 is TGTGCCTGGAGGGCTTCCGATTCACCCCTCCACTTT. Its protein product is CAWRASDSPLHF.

The rearrangement uses TRBV5-4 and TRBJ1-1; TRBD1 agrees at 7 bases. Looked up from germline, CDR1 is SGHNT and CDR2 is YYREEE (reference sequence). With V trimmed by 4 bases and J by 11 bases, 14 bases remained unmatched. CDR3 length: 14 residues. The CDR3 reads CASSPTDRPSGAFF. Written as DNA, the CDR3 is TGTGCCAGCAGCCCTACGGACAGGCCGAGTGGGGCTTTCTTT.

The chain couples TRBV7-9 to TRBJ2-1; D remains unclear. Germline CDR1 is SEHNR and CDR2 is FQNEAQ (reference sequence). CDR3 length equals 16 residues. The germline V and J ends were trimmed by 1 base and 5 bases, with 15 bases remaining between them. CDR3 loop: CASSLDLGRVDNEQFF. The CDR3 bases are TGTGCCAGCAGCTTAGATCTGGGAAGAGTGGACAATGAGCAGTTCTTC.

This chain joins TRBV29-1 and TRBJ1-2; tentative D call: TRBD1 (6 bases). The CDR3 extends over 14 amino acids. V was clipped by 3 bases and J by 6 bases, with 17 bases between them. The V gene's germline CDR1 is SQVTM and CDR2 ANQGSEA. The CDR3 bases are TGCAGCGTTGAGGGGCAGGGGACACGCGATGGCTACACCTTC. Encoded protein: CSVEGQGTRDGYTF.

This sequence joins TRBV5-1 and TRBJ2-7, with 10 bases that match TRBD2. The CDR3 is made up of 16 amino acids. V was clipped by 0 bases and J by 3 bases; unmatched bases: 6. From germline, CDR1 is SGHRS and CDR2 YFSETQ. Here the CDR3 reads CASSLALAGRDYEQYF. CDR3 DNA: TGCGCCAGCAGCTTGGCACTAGCGGGGCGTGACTACGAGCAGTACTTC.

This rearrangement joins TRBV5-1 to TRBJ1-1; TRBD1 aligns across 11 bases. This CDR3 is 15 amino acids long. The germline gives CDR1 SGHRS, CDR2 YFSETQ. V lost 4 bases, J lost 7 bases, and 9 bases stayed unmatched. The CDR3 bases are TGCGCCAGCAGCGGCGGACAGGGGGCGCCGGATGAAGCTTTCTTT. The encoded protein is CASSGGQGAPDEAFF.